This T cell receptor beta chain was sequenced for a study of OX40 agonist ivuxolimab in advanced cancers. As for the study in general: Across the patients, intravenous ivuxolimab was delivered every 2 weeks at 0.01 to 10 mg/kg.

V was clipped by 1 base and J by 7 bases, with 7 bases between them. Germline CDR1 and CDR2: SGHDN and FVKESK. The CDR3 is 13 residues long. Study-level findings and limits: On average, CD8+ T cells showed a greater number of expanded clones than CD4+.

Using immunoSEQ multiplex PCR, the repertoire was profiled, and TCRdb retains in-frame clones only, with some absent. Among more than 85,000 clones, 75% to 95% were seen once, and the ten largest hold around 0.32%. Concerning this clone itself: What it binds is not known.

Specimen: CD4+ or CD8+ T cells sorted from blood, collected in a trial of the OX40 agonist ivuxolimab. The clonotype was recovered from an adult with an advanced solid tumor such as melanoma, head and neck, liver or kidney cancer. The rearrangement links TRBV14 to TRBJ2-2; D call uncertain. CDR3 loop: CASSQVNHGELFF. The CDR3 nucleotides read TGTGCCAGCAGCCAAGTCAATCACGGGGAGCTGTTTTTT. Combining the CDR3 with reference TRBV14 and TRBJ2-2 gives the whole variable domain EAGVTQFPSHSVIEKGQTVTLRCDPISGHDNLYWYRRVMGKEIKFLLHFVKESKQDESGMPNNRFLAERTGGTYSTLKVQPAELEDSGVYFCASSQVNHGELFFGEGSRLTVL.